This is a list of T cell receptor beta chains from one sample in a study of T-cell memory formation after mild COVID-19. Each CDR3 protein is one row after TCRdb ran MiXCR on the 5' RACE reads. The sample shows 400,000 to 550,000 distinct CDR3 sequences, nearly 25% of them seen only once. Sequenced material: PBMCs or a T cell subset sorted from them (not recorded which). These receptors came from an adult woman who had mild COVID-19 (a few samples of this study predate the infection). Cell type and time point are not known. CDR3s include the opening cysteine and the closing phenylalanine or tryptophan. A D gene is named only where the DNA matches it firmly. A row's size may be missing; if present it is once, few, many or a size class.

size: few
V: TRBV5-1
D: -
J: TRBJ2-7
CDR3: CASSVRQTYEQYF
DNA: TGCGCCAGCAGCGTTAGACAGACCTACGAGCAGTACTTC

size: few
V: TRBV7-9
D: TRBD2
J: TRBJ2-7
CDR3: CASSTPGTSNEQYF
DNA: TGTGCCAGCAGCACACCCGGGACTAGTAACGAGCAGTACTTC

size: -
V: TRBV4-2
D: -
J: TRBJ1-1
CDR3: CASSRLGVNTEAFF
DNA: TGTGCCAGCAGTCGTCTGGGGGTGAACACTGAAGCTTTCTTT

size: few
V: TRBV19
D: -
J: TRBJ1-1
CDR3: CASSIPAGANTEAFF
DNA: TGTGCCAGTAGTATTCCCGCAGGGGCCAACACTGAAGCTTTCTTT

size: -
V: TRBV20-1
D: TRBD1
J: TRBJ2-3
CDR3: CSAREGRQGADTQYF
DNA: TGCAGTGCTAGAGAGGGAAGACAGGGGGCCGATACGCAGTATTTT

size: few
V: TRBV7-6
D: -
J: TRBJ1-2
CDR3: CASSLQGVDGYTF
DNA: TGTGCCAGCAGCTTACAAGGTGTGGATGGCTACACCTTC

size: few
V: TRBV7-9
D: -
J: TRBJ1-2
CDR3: CASKPGVNYGYTF
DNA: TGTGCCAGCAAGCCGGGTGTAAACTATGGCTACACCTTC

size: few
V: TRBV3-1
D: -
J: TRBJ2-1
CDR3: CASSQELASYNEQFF
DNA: TGTGCCAGCAGCCAAGAGCTTGCCTCCTACAATGAGCAGTTCTTC

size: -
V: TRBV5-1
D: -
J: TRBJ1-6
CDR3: CASSLAQGGDSPLHF
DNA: TGCGCCAGCAGCTTGGCCCAAGGAGGTGATTCACCCCTCCACTTT

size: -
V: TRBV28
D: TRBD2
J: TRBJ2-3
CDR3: CASSDLLAGGADTQYF
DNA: TGTGCCAGCAGTGACCTACTAGCGGGAGGCGCAGATACGCAGTATTTT

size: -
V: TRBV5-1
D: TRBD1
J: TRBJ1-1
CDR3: CASRKTGGVTEAFF
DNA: TGCGCCAGCAGGAAGACAGGGGGCGTCACTGAAGCTTTCTTT

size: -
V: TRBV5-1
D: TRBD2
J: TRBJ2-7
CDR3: CASSSGTIIEQYF
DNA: TGCGCCAGCAGCTCGGGGACTATCATCGAGCAGTACTTC

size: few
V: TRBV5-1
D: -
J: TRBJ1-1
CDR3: CASSSGKTAFF
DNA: TGCGCCAGCAGCTCGGGTAAGACAGCTTTCTTT

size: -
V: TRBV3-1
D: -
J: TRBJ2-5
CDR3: CASSQLSGTSGETQYF
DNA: TGTGCCAGCAGCCAACTCTCCGGGACGTCGGGGGAGACCCAGTACTTC

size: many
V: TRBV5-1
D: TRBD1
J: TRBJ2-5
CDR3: CASSLGTGGQETQYF
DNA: TGCGCCAGCAGCTTGGGGACAGGTGGGCAAGAGACCCAGTACTTC

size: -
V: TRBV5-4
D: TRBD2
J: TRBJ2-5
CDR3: CASEPGLAGETQYF
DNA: TGTGCCAGCGAACCCGGACTAGCCGGAGAGACCCAGTACTTC

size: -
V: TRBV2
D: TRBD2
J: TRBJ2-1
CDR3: CASTVASGVNEQFF
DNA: TGTGCCAGCACCGTCGCTAGCGGGGTCAATGAGCAGTTCTTC

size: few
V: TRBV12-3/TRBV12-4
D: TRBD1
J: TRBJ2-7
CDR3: CASSPRDRFYEQYF
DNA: TGTGCCAGCAGTCCAAGGGACAGATTCTACGAGCAGTACTTC

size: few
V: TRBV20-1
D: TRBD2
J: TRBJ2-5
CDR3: CSAPGGQETQYF
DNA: TGCAGTGCCCCGGGGGGCCAAGAGACCCAGTACTTC

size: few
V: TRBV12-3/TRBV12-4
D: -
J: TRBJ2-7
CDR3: CASRGNTYEQYF
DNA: TGTGCCAGCAGGGGGAACACCTACGAGCAGTACTTC

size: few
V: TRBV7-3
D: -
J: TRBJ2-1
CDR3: CASSTSGNEQFF
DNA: TGTGCCAGCAGCACCTCGGGCAATGAGCAGTTCTTC

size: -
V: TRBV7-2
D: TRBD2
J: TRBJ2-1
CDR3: CASNRGDTYNEQFF
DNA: TGTGCCAGCAATCGGGGGGATACGTACAATGAGCAGTTCTTC

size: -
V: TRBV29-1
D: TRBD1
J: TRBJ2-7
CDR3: CSVGGTGLYEQYF
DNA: TGCAGCGTTGGGGGGACAGGGTTATACGAGCAGTACTTC

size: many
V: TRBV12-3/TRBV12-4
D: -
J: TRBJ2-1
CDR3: CASSLGGYEQFF
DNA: TGTGCCAGCAGCTTAGGAGGATATGAGCAGTTCTTC

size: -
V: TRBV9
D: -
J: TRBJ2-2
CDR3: CASSVATGELFF
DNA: TGTGCCAGCAGCGTAGCTACCGGGGAGCTGTTTTTT

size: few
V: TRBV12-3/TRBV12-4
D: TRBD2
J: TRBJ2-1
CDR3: CASRPGTSGGPGFF
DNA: TGTGCCAGCAGGCCCGGGACTAGCGGGGGGCCTGGGTTCTTC

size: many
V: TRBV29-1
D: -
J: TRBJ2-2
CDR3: CSVSSGYAGELFF
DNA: TGCAGCGTGTCATCAGGGTACGCCGGGGAGCTGTTTTTT

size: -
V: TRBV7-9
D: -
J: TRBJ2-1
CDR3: CASSLGLFLNNEQFF
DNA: TGTGCCAGCAGCTTAGGCCTATTCCTAAACAATGAGCAGTTCTTC